The clone carrying this T cell receptor (gamma chain) turned up a few times. Its specificity is unknown. The data originate from a study of Vδ1+ human thymocytes. Study results and caveats: Highly polyclonal TRG and TRD repertoires with Gaussian CDR3 length distributions appeared in thymus. Bulk repertoire data may be misinterpreted because of unexpected Vdelta2 sequences.

Extracted RNA was reverse transcribed into cDNA. CDR3 amplicons came from multiplex PCR with pooled V-gene forward and constant-region reverse primers. TCRdb reran clone calling via CATT on the multiplex PCR reads. The profile shows 25,000 to 35,000 gamma-chain clones, roughly 20% of them singletons. CDR3 length equals 13 residues. The J segment lost 12 bases and the V segment lost 0 bases, leaving 7 bases of the junction unmatched. CDR1 is EGSNGY, CDR2 YDSYNSKV, per germline. Between about 96% and 99.6% of sorted thymocytes were Vdelta1+. The genes are TRGV2 and TRGJP1. What was sequenced was Vdelta1+ gamma-delta thymocytes from the thymus. The subset is: FACS-sorted CD3+ TCRalphabeta- TCRVdelta1+ TCRVdelta2- thymocytes. The sequence was obtained from a boy under two years old who had congenital heart surgery. The CDR3 DNA is TGTGCCACCTGGGACGGGCTTCAAAGGTTCAAGATATTT. Amino acids: CATWDGLQRFKIF.